A single sample gave rise to the 21 T cell receptor beta chains below, sequenced in a study of blood T cell repertoires in COVID-19. Produced via immunoSEQ multiplex PCR; TCRdb's table is partial and in-frame only. Of approximately 92,000 clones listed, around 80% were seen once; the top ten hold more than 15%. Material for sequencing was peripheral blood. Source of these receptors: a man older than 75 with acute or convalescent COVID-19.

This clone was found once. The chain recombines TRBV30 with TRBJ2-1; perhaps TRBD2 as D (6 bases). V was pared by 1 base and J by 15 bases, with 16 bases between. In germline, CDR1 is GTSNPN, CDR2 SVGIG (reference sequence). CDR3 size: 12 residues. CDR3 sequence reads: CAWSARRGWRFF. CDR3 sequence (DNA): TGTGCCTGGAGTGCACGGAGGGGCTGGAGGTTCTTC.

This chain links TRBV6-6 with TRBJ2-2; 10 bases align to TRBD1. With V trimmed by 6 bases and J by 5 bases, 6 bases remained unmatched. Germline lookup yields CDR1 MNHNY and CDR2 SVGAGI (reference sequence). The CDR3 runs 15 residues. DNA for the CDR3: TGTGCCAGCAGCCTGACAGGGGGCAGGACCGGGGAGCTGTTTTTT. Amino acid sequence: CASSLTGGRTGELFF.

The chain has TRBV9 and TRBJ1-1; no clear D gene. The CDR3 is 15 residues long. Germline V lookup: CDR1 SGDLS, CDR2 YYNGEE. Between the trimmed V and J ends, which lost 3 bases and 3 bases, there was a span of 15 bases. The CDR3 coding sequence is TGTGCCAGCAGCGGGAGTGGAGGGATCGACACTGAAGCTTTCTTT. Protein: CASSGSGGIDTEAFF.

This clone was recorded a few times. The CDR3 coding sequence is TGTGCCAGCAGTACGGGGAGGGCATTTAAAGCTGGGGCCAACGTCCTGACTTTC. It translates to CASSTGRAFKAGANVLTF. This chain connects TRBV28 to TRBJ2-6; TRBD2 agrees at 7 bases. V lost 5 bases and J lost 2; bases outside the gene matches: 12. The CDR3 contains 18 residues. Germline CDR1 is MDHEN and CDR2 is SYDVKM.

The chain employs TRBV4-1 and TRBJ2-7, with D tentatively TRBD1 (5 bases). The CDR3 is made up of 13 amino acids. The V and J ends lost 5 bases and 3 bases respectively, with 11 bases between them. Germline CDR1 is MGHRA and CDR2 is YSYEKL. CDR3 nucleotide sequence: TGCGCCAGCAGCGACAGCCTCTACTACGAGCAGTACTTC. As protein: CASSDSLYYEQYF.

Details on this clone: Other DNA sequences in this specimen translate into the identical CDR3. This chain connects TRBV20-1 to TRBJ2-7; possibly TRBD1 for D (6 bases). The germline V gene encodes CDR1 DFQATT and CDR2 SNEGSKA (reference sequence). V was clipped by 6 bases and J by 4 bases, with 10 bases between them. This CDR3 is 11 amino acids long. Written as DNA, the CDR3 is TGCAGTGCGAGAACAGGGTACGAGCAGTACTTC. Its translation: CSARTGYEQYF.

This CDR3 is CSVAHPRGEQFF. The CDR3 nucleotides read TGCAGCGTAGCCCACCCGCGGGGTGAGCAGTTCTTC. The chain recombines TRBV29-1 with TRBJ2-1; D is perhaps TRBD2 (6 bases). Germline CDR1 reads SQVTM; CDR2 reads ANQGSEA. V gave up 6 bases and J gave up 9 bases, with 15 bases separating them. This CDR3 has 12 amino acids.

The chain is built from TRBV5-6 and TRBJ2-3, with D uncertain. CDR3 length equals 14 residues. With 4 bases removed from V and 2 bases from J, the gap between germline ends came to 11 bases. Germline lookup yields CDR1 SGHDT and CDR2 YYEEEE. In DNA, the CDR3 is TGTGCCAGCAGCCCTCCCCGGGTCACAGATACGCAGTATTTT. Translating gives CASSPPRVTDTQYF.

The V gene is TRBV2, the J gene TRBJ2-7; D is possibly TRBD1 (5 bases). The germline V and J ends were trimmed by 6 bases and 1 base, with 7 bases remaining between them. The germline CDR1 and CDR2 sequences are SNHLY and FYNNEI. This CDR3 is built from 12 residues. CDR3 bases: TGTGCCAGCAGCAGGGAATCCTACGAGCAGTACTTC. This sequence encodes CASSRESYEQYF.

CDR3 protein: CSVSGQGWGNQPQHF. The CDR3 nucleotides read TGCAGCGTTTCGGGACAGGGATGGGGCAATCAGCCCCAGCATTTT. The chain employs TRBV29-1 and TRBJ1-5; 9 bases line up with TRBD1. CDR3 length: 15 residues. Germline V lookup: CDR1 SQVTM, CDR2 ANQGSEA. The V gene end was trimmed by 5 bases and the J gene end by 2 bases; junction bases not matched to a gene: 7.

V usage is TRBV19 and J usage is TRBJ2-4, with 10 bases that match TRBD2. V shed 6 bases and J 9 bases; nucleotides not matched to a gene: 2. The CDR3 length is 12 residues. CDR1 and CDR2 from the germline V gene are LNHDA and SQIVND (reference sequence). The chain's CDR3 is CASREREGIQYF. Written as DNA, the CDR3 is TGTGCCAGTAGGGAGCGGGAGGGCATTCAGTACTTC.

V and J are TRBV3-1 (or the pseudogene TRBV3-2) and TRBJ2-3, with TRBD1 matching 8 bases. The CDR3 has 15 residues. Trimming at V came to 0 bases and at J to 4 bases, leaving 3 bases not matched to a gene. The V gene's germline CDR1 is LGHDT and CDR2 YNNKEL (reference sequence). CDR3 nucleotide sequence: TGTGCCAGCAGCCAAGACGGGACAGGTCCAGATACGCAGTATTTT. As protein: CASSQDGTGPDTQYF.

The CDR3 sequence: CASSRGLAGVETQYF. The CDR3 coding sequence is TGCGCCAGCAGCAGGGGACTAGCGGGGGTGGAGACCCAGTACTTC. This chain connects TRBV5-1 to TRBJ2-5; 14 bases line up with TRBD2. Per the germline V gene, CDR1 is SGHRS and CDR2 is YFSETQ. Trimming at V came to 4 bases and at J to 5 bases, leaving 4 bases not matched to a gene. The CDR3 length is 15 residues.

The J gene is TRBJ1-6, the V gene TRBV19; no definite D call. Trimming took 3 bases from V and 10 from J, leaving 7 bases between them. The CDR3 extends over 12 amino acids. Germline lookup yields CDR1 LNHDA and CDR2 SQIVND (reference sequence). The CDR3 nucleotides are TGTGCCAGTAGTATGAGGGTGTCACCCCTCCACTTT. The encoded protein is CASSMRVSPLHF.

V gene TRBV6-5 combines with J gene TRBJ2-7; D gene uncertain. Germline V CDR1 and CDR2: MNHEY, SVGAGI. Trimming stripped 6 bases from V and 2 bases from J, with 14 bases between. The CDR3 runs 14 residues. CDR3 amino acids: CASRAPGTTYEQYF. The DNA of the CDR3 is TGTGCCAGCAGGGCACCGGGTACCACCTACGAGCAGTACTTC.

V usage is TRBV7-2 and J usage is TRBJ2-2; the match to TRBD1 covers 7 bases. This CDR3 is 15 amino acids long. In germline, CDR1 is SGHTA, CDR2 FQGNSA. The V and J ends lost 5 bases and 1 base, in that order; junction bases with no gene match: 4. This CDR3 is CASSQRQGNTGELFF. The CDR3 DNA reads TGTGCCAGCAGCCAACGACAGGGGAACACCGGGGAGCTGTTTTTT.

The chain uses TRBV30 and TRBJ1-5; 7 bases line up with TRBD1. The CDR3 consists of 14 residues. Losses at the gene ends were 3 bases for V and 6 bases for J; bases not matched to a gene: 8. Per the germline V gene, CDR1 is GTSNPN and CDR2 is SVGIG (reference sequence). The CDR3 protein is CAWSKGQSRQPQHF. For the CDR3, the DNA is TGTGCCTGGAGCAAGGGACAGTCCCGTCAGCCCCAGCATTTT. Complete variable domain (other parts from reference TRBV30 and TRBJ1-5): SQTIHQWPATLVQPVGSPLSLECTVEGTSNPNLYWYRQAAGRGLQLLFYSVGIGQISSEVPQNLSASRPQDRQFILSSKKLLLSDSGFYLCAWSKGQSRQPQHFGDGTRLSIL.

This clone was recorded once. This sequence joins TRBV28 and TRBJ2-7; D is uncertain. Trimming took 4 bases from V and 12 from J, leaving 13 bases between them. The CDR3 is 11 amino acids. Germline CDR1 and CDR2: MDHEN and SYDVKM. The CDR3 protein is CASSSYRHLYF. Written as DNA, the CDR3 is TGTGCCAGCAGTTCGTACAGACACCTGTACTTC.

The chain links TRBV28 to TRBJ2-7; TRBD1 agrees at 8 bases. The CDR3 covers 14 residues. Trimming at V came to 1 base and at J to 3 bases, leaving 2 bases not matched to a gene. Germline CDR1 reads MDHEN; CDR2 reads SYDVKM. CDR3 loop: CASSLLDRDYEQYF. The DNA of the CDR3 is TGTGCCAGCAGTTTATTGGACAGGGACTACGAGCAGTACTTC. The full variable domain, rest sourced from reference TRBV28 and TRBJ2-7, is DVKVTQSSRYLVKRTGEKVFLECVQDMDHENMFWYRQDPGLGLRLIYFSYDVKMKEKGDIPEGYSVSREKKERFSLILESASTNQTSMYLCASSLLDRDYEQYFGPGTRLTVT.

This rearrangement joins TRBV19 to TRBJ1-4; TRBD1 matches at 12 bases. This CDR3 region has 17 residues. CDR1 LNHDA and CDR2 SQIVND come from the germline V gene (reference sequence). Trimming took 4 bases from V and 0 from J; bases not matched to a gene: 3. CDR3 sequence reads: CASSKGQGAATNEKLFF. The CDR3 DNA sequence: TGTGCCAGTAGTAAGGGACAGGGGGCCGCAACTAATGAAAAACTGTTTTTT.

The rearrangement links TRBV5-1 to TRBJ1-1; possible D gene TRBD1, 6 bases. The CDR3 runs to 13 residues. V lost 4 bases and J lost 2, with 9 bases in between. The germline V gene has CDR1 SGHRS and CDR2 YFSETQ. For the CDR3, the DNA is TGCGCCAGCAGCCAGGGACAAAACACTGAAGCTTTCTTT. Amino acids: CASSQGQNTEAFF.